The 10 T cell receptor beta chains reported below all come from one sample, sequenced in a study of STAT5B mutations in CD4+ large granular lymphocyte leukemia. The protocol was immunoSEQ multiplex PCR, while the TCRdb copy is restricted to in-frame clones and leaves out a portion. Counted here are about 30,000 clones, 78% occurring once; the ten biggest clones make up 2.5%. Material: CD4+ T cells from blood buffy coats. All receptors derive from a human donor in good health.

The chain joins TRBV27 to TRBJ1-6; no clear D gene. The CDR3 extends over 9 amino acids. Germline CDR1 is MNHEY and CDR2 is SMNVEV (reference sequence). V lost 7 bases and J 11 bases, leaving 3 bases between the germline ends. The CDR3 nucleotides are TGTGCCAGCATTCCACCCCTCCACTTT. Translating it yields CASIPPLHF.

CDR3 residues: CASSEGQSSTDTQYF. The CDR3 region has the DNA TGTGCCAGCAGTGAAGGGCAATCTAGCACAGATACGCAGTATTTT. The chain couples TRBV6-1 to TRBJ2-3; D is undetermined. Looked up from germline, CDR1 is MNHNS and CDR2 is SASEGT. V was cut by 1 base and J by 0 bases, with 8 bases left in between. The length of the CDR3 is 15 residues.

The table lists this clone with a count of one. V gene TRBV28 combines with J gene TRBJ2-7; TRBD2 matches at 8 bases. The CDR3 covers 19 residues. The germline V gene encodes CDR1 MDHEN and CDR2 SYDVKM. J lost 4 bases, V lost 3 bases, and 20 bases had no gene match. CDR3 region: CASSFRSGGLVGGKYEQYF. CDR3 bases: TGTGCCAGCAGTTTTCGTTCGGGGGGGTTAGTGGGAGGGAAATACGAGCAGTACTTC.

This chain links TRBV7-6 with TRBJ2-1; TRBD1 might be the D (6 bases). This CDR3 comprises 15 residues. Trimming pared 0 bases from V and 10 bases from J, leaving 16 bases between. From germline, CDR1 is SGHVS and CDR2 FNYEAQ. CDR3 amino acids: CASSLAGQGFSEQFF. The CDR3 region has the DNA TGTGCCAGCAGCTTAGCGGGACAAGGGTTTTCGGAGCAGTTCTTC.

V is TRBV25-1 and J is TRBJ1-1, with a tentative D call TRBD1 (6 bases). The germline V gene encodes CDR1 MGHDK and CDR2 SYGVNS. Trimming stripped 7 bases from V and 2 bases from J, with 14 bases between. The CDR3 spans 14 residues. The CDR3 DNA sequence: TGTGCCAGCACCCCGAGGGGGGGCAACACTGAAGCTTTCTTT. Translation gives CASTPRGGNTEAFF.

CDR3 in DNA: TGTGCCACCAGCACTGGAAACACCATATATTTT. Translation: CATSTGNTIYF. This chain connects TRBV6-6 to TRBJ1-3, with D unresolved. The CDR3 length is 11 residues. Germline values: CDR1 MNHNY, CDR2 SVGAGI (reference sequence). Trimming cost V 10 bases and J 2 bases, with 6 bases left between them.

DNA for the CDR3: TGTGCCTGGAAGGCAGGTTCAGTAACCATATATTTT. Translating gives CAWKAGSVTIYF. V is TRBV30 and J is TRBJ1-3; D is uncertain. Trimming shortened V by 4 bases and J by 10 bases, and 14 bases separated the two germline ends. This CDR3 region has 12 residues. Looked up from germline, CDR1 is GTSNPN and CDR2 is SVGIG (reference sequence). The full variable domain, with the rest looked up from reference TRBV30 and TRBJ1-3, is SQTIHQWPATLVQPVGSPLSLECTVEGTSNPNLYWYRQAAGRGLQLLFYSVGIGQISSEVPQNLSASRPQDRQFILSSKKLLLSDSGFYLCAWKAGSVTIYFGEGSWLTVV.

This chain uses TRBV27 with TRBJ2-1, with TRBD2 matching 13 bases. V dropped 6 bases and J dropped 4; count of bases not matched to a gene: 3. The CDR3 is made up of 15 amino acids. CDR1 is MNHEY and CDR2 is SMNVEV in the germline V gene (reference sequence). The CDR3 DNA follows: TGTGCCAGCAGGGGGGGACTAGCGGGATACAATGAGCAGTTCTTC. This translates into CASRGGLAGYNEQFF.

The chain employs TRBV29-1 and TRBJ2-1, with 7 nucleotides matching TRBD2. Germline CDR1 and CDR2: SQVTM and ANQGSEA. The length of the CDR3 is 13 residues. V was clipped by 3 bases and J by 3 bases; unmatched bases: 2. The CDR3 bases are TGCAGCGTTGAGGCTAGCGGCTACAATGAGCAGTTCTTC. As protein: CSVEASGYNEQFF.

This clone was counted once. V and J are TRBV6-5 and TRBJ2-2; the D gene is possibly TRBD1 (6 bases). The germline CDR1 and CDR2 sequences are MNHEY and SVGAGI. This CDR3 comprises 14 residues. Trimming removed 3 bases at V and 7 bases at J, with 12 bases between. CDR3 protein: CASSYRTVSGELFF. The CDR3 region has the DNA TGTGCCAGCAGTTATCGGACAGTCAGCGGGGAGCTGTTTTTT.